The 17 T cell receptor beta chains below were found in one sample sequenced in a study of chemoradiotherapy in HPV16-positive cancers (dated by TCRdb to between 2021 and 2023). The library relied on the immunoSEQ multiplex PCR assay. The source is immuneACCESS, and TCRdb retained only in-frame sequences with V and J called. Part of the clones is not carried over; for the studies checked, unresolved V genes explain less than half of this, and the remainder is unexplained. Across this sample there are 5,500 to 7,000 clones, with about three quarters seen only once. The ten top clones hold around 37% of the sample. The specimen was collected from a patient who underwent chemoradiotherapy. The receptors stem from a human donor with HPV-associated anogenital cancer.

The chain is built from TRBV7-9 and TRBJ2-3, with 11 bases identical to TRBD1. The CDR3 is 15 amino acids. V was clipped by 3 bases and J by 4 bases; unmatched bases: 3. Germline V gene lookup returns CDR1 SEHNR and CDR2 FQNEAQ (reference sequence). The CDR3 here is CASSFGQGASDTQYF. CDR3 DNA: TGTGCCAGCAGCTTCGGACAGGGGGCCTCAGATACGCAGTATTTT.

This chain connects TRBV30 to TRBJ2-3; no definite D call. The V gene lost 1 base and the J gene lost 4 bases, with 9 bases spanning the gap. The germline V gene has CDR1 GTSNPN and CDR2 SVGIG (reference sequence). This CDR3 comprises 13 residues. The CDR3 bases are TGTGCCTGGAGTGGGCAAGCCTCAGATACGCAGTATTTT. Its protein is CAWSGQASDTQYF.

This chain joins TRBV29-1 and TRBJ2-3; TRBD1 agrees at 9 bases. The germline gives CDR1 SQVTM, CDR2 ANQGSEA. After removal of 5 bases from V and 3 bases from J, the junction contained 12 bases not matched to a gene. The CDR3 sequence is 16 residues long. CDR3 loop: CSVSPTGGQITDTQYF. The CDR3 nucleotides read TGCAGCGTTTCCCCCACAGGGGGCCAGATAACAGATACGCAGTATTTT.

The V and J genes are TRBV7-2 and TRBJ1-3; D remains unclear. The CDR3 sequence is 15 residues long. Trimming left V 5 bases short and J 4 bases short, with 15 bases between. Germline V gene data show CDR1 as SGHTA and CDR2 as FQGNSA. The CDR3 loop reads CASSHSWGSGNTIYF. CDR3 bases: TGTGCCAGCAGCCACTCGTGGGGTTCAGGAAACACCATATATTTT.

V usage is TRBV7-9 and J usage is TRBJ2-3; 8 positions agree with TRBD2. The V and J ends lost 2 bases and 3 bases, in that order; junction bases with no gene match: 13. Germline V CDR1 and CDR2: SEHNR, FQNEAQ (reference sequence). This CDR3 is 18 amino acids long. The CDR3 sequence is CASSLNGGGPGGTDTQYF. Here the CDR3 DNA reads TGTGCCAGCAGCTTAAACGGGGGCGGTCCGGGGGGGACAGATACGCAGTATTTT.

The chain has TRBV5-1 and TRBJ1-2; D remains unclear. Between the trimmed V and J ends, which lost 2 bases and 3 bases, there was a span of 8 bases. Germline values: CDR1 SGHRS, CDR2 YFSETQ. CDR3 size: 13 residues. In DNA, the CDR3 is TGCGCCAGCAGCTTTTATGCTGACTATGGCTACACCTTC. Translated: CASSFYADYGYTF.

The V gene is TRBV2, the J gene TRBJ2-3, with D hard to call. Germline V gene lookup returns CDR1 SNHLY and CDR2 FYNNEI. V lost 5 bases and J 5 bases, leaving 8 bases between the germline ends. CDR3 length equals 12 residues. This chain's CDR3 is CASSLNGDTQYF. The CDR3 nucleotides read TGTGCCAGCAGTTTAAATGGAGATACGCAGTATTTT.

The chain uses TRBV7-9 and TRBJ2-5; no firm D call. V was pared by 5 bases and J by 5 bases, with 15 bases between. The germline V gene has CDR1 SEHNR and CDR2 FQNEAQ (reference sequence). The CDR3 contains 14 residues. CDR3 sequence (DNA): TGTGCCAGCAGCCAGCCTCTAGTTTCGGAGACCCAGTACTTC. This sequence encodes CASSQPLVSETQYF.

The chain joins TRBV10-3 to TRBJ2-7, with 8 bases fitting TRBD1. Germline loops: CDR1 ENHRY, CDR2 SYGVKD. V lost 10 bases to trimming and J lost 6 bases; unmatched junction nucleotides: 8. The CDR3 extends over 12 amino acids. In nucleotides, the CDR3 is TGTGCCACCAGGGACAGGTTGTCCGAGCAGTACGTC. The encoded protein is CATRDRLSEQYV.

The chain carries TRBV19 and TRBJ1-1; D not certain. The V and J ends lost 3 bases and 4 bases respectively, with 12 bases between them. The CDR3 loop spans 14 amino acids. Per germline, CDR1 LNHDA and CDR2 SQIVND (reference sequence). This CDR3 reads CASSISSRSTEAFF. In nucleotides, the CDR3 is TGTGCCAGTAGTATTAGTTCTAGGAGCACTGAAGCTTTCTTT.

This clone has just a few counts. The V and J genes are TRBV4-1 and TRBJ2-2; D perhaps matches TRBD2 (5 bases). CDR1 is MGHRA and CDR2 is YSYEKL in the germline V gene. CDR3 length: 18 residues. The ends were cut back, 1 base at V and 2 bases at J, with 17 bases in the middle. In nucleotides, the CDR3 is TGCGCCAGCAGCCAAGGGGTTTTGAGGCGGGTAAACACCGGGGAGCTGTTTTTT. Translating it yields CASSQGVLRRVNTGELFF.

This rearrangement joins TRBV4-1 to TRBJ1-5; no firm D call. The CDR3 sequence is 14 residues long. Between the trimmed V and J ends, which lost 5 bases and 4 bases, there was a span of 12 bases. The V gene's germline CDR1 is MGHRA and CDR2 YSYEKL. CDR3 sequence (DNA): TGCGCCAGCAGCTTCGACTCCCTGAATCAGCCCCAGCATTTT. Its protein is CASSFDSLNQPQHF.

V usage is TRBV5-6 and J usage is TRBJ1-6, with D unresolved. Between the trimmed V and J ends, which lost 0 bases and 11 bases, there was a span of 12 bases. The germline V gene has CDR1 SGHDT and CDR2 YYEEEE. The CDR3 spans 14 residues. This chain's CDR3 is CASSLAGFGTPLHF. In nucleotides, the CDR3 is TGTGCCAGCAGCTTGGCTGGGTTCGGGACACCCCTCCACTTT.

The CDR3 loop reads CASTRALRGGSPLHF. The CDR3 DNA reads as TGTGCCAGTACCCGGGCCCTTAGAGGTGGGTCACCCCTCCACTTT. The gene calls are TRBV19 and TRBJ1-6; D remains unclear. Germline V gene data show CDR1 as LNHDA and CDR2 as SQIVND (reference sequence). Trimming took 7 bases from V and 10 from J, leaving 20 bases between them. CDR3 size: 15 residues.

The genes are TRBV9 and TRBJ2-2; D unresolved. This CDR3 has 14 residues. Trimming cost V 1 base and J 6 bases, with 10 bases left between them. In germline, CDR1 is SGDLS, CDR2 YYNGEE. CDR3 region: CASSVRQSAGELFF. Written as DNA, the CDR3 is TGTGCCAGCAGCGTACGCCAATCGGCCGGGGAGCTGTTTTTT.

V usage is TRBV9 and J usage is TRBJ2-2; D is ambiguous. The CDR3 runs to 15 residues. Germline V gene sequence: CDR1 SGDLS, CDR2 YYNGEE. Trimming removed 0 bases at V and 9 bases at J, with 15 bases between. Here the CDR3 reads CASSVAYRLGRELFF. The CDR3 nucleotides read TGTGCCAGCAGCGTAGCTTACCGGCTCGGAAGGGAGCTGTTTTTT. The full variable domain, rest sourced from reference TRBV9 and TRBJ2-2, is DSGVTQTPKHLITATGQRVTLRCSPRSGDLSVYWYQQSLDQGLQFLIQYYNGEERAKGNILERFSAQQFPDLHSELNLSSLELGDSALYFCASSVAYRLGRELFFGEGSRLTVL.

The chain is built from TRBV7-8 and TRBJ2-5; 7 bases fit TRBD2. Germline CDR1 reads SGHVS; CDR2 reads FQNEAQ. The V and J ends lost 0 bases and 4 bases, in that order; junction bases with no gene match: 2. The CDR3 contains 14 residues. The CDR3 loop reads CASSLARGVETQYF. DNA of the CDR3: TGTGCCAGCAGCTTAGCACGGGGGGTAGAGACCCAGTACTTC. Based on the CDR3 plus reference TRBV7-8 and TRBJ2-5, the full variable domain is GAGVSQSPRYKVAKRGQDVALRCDPISGHVSLFWYQQALGQGPEFLTYFQNEAQLDKSGLPSDRFFAERPEGSVSTLKIQRTQQEDSAVYLCASSLARGVETQYFGPGTRLLVL.